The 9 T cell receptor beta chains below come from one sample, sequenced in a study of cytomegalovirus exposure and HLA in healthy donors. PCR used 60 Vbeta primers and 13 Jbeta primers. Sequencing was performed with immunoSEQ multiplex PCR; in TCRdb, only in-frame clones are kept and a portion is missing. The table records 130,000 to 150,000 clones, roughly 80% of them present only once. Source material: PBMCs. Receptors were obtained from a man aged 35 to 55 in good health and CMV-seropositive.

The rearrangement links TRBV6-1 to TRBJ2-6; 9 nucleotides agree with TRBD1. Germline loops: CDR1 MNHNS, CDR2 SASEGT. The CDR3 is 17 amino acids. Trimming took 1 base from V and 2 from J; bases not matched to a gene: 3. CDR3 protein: CASSEGTGVPGANVLTF. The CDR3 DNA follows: TGTGCCAGCAGTGAAGGGACAGGGGTGCCTGGGGCCAACGTCCTGACTTTC.

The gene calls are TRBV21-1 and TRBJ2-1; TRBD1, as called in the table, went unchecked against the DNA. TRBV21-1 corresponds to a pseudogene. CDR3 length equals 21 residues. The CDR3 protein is CASSKVSGAYSGTGKNNEQFF. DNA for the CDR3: TGTGCCAGCAGCAAAGTTTCCGGGGCTTATTCCGGGACAGGGAAGAACAATGAGCAGTTCTTC.

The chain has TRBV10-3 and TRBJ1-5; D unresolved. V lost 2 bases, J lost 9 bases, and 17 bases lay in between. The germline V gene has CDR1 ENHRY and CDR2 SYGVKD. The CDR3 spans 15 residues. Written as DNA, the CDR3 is TGTGCCATCAGTGAGCCGGACGGCCGCGGGAGGCCCCAGCATTTT. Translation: CAISEPDGRGRPQHF.

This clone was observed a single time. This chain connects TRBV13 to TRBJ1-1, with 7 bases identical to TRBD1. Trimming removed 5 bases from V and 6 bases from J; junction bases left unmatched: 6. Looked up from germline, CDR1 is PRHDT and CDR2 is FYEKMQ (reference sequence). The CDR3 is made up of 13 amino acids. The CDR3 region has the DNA TGTGCCAGCAGCCTCACTGACAGGGCTGAAGCTTTCTTT. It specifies CASSLTDRAEAFF.

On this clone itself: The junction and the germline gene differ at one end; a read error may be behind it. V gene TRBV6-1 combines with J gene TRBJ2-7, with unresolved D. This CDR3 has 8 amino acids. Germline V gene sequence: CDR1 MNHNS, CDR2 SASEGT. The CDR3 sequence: CASSGANF. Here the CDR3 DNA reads TGTGCCAGCAGTGGCGCGAATTTC.

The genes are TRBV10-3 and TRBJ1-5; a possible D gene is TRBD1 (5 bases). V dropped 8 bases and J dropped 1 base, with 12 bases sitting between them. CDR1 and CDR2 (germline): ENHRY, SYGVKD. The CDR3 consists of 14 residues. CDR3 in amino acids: CAIGAAGSNQPQHF. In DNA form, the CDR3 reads TGTGCCATCGGGGCGGCAGGGAGCAATCAGCCCCAGCATTTT.

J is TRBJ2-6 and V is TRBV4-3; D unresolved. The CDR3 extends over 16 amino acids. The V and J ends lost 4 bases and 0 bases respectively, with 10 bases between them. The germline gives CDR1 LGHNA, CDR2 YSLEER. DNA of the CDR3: TGCGCCAGCAGCCGCACTCTTAACTCTGGGGCCAACGTCCTGACTTTC. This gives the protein CASSRTLNSGANVLTF.

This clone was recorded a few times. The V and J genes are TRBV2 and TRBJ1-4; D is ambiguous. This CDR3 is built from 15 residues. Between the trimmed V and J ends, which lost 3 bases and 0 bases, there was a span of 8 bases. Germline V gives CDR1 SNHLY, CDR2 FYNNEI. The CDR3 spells CASSDVRATNEKLFF. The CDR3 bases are TGTGCCAGCAGTGATGTCCGTGCAACTAATGAAAAACTGTTTTTT.

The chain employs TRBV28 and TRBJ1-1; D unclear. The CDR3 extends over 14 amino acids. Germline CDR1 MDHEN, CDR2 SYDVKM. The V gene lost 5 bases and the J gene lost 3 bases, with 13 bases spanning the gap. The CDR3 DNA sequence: TGTGCCAGCAGTCCGCGTCCAGGTCACACTGAAGCTTTCTTT. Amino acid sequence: CASSPRPGHTEAFF.